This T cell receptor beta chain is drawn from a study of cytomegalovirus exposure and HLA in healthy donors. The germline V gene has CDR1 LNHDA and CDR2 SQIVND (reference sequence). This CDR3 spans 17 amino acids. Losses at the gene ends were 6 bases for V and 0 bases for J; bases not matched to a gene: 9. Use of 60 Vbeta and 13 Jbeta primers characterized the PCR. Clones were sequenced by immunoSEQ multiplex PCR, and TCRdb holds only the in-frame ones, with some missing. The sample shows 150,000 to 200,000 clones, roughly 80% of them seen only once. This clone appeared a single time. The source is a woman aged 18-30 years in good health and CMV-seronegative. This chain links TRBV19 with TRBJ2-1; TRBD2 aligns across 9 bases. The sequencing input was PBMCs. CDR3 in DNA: TGTGCCAGTAGACCGAAAGCGGGAGGCGCCTCCTACAATGAGCAGTTCTTC. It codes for CASRPKAGGASYNEQFF.